The sequence of this TCR beta chain was determined in a study of blood T cells in healthy people across ages. The CDR3 sequence is 14 residues long. Trimming pared 2 bases from V and 8 bases from J, leaving 12 bases between. Then a second PCR, running roughly 7 to 11 cycles, was carried out with a sample-barcoded 5' primer and a J-beta primer mix. TCRdb re-analysed the 5' RACE reads in MiXCR, keeping a single row per CDR3 protein. Of over 750,000 distinct CDR3 sequences detected, more than 20% appear once; the ten largest clones hold around 9.2%. This sample also appeared in a second study, on T cells of mothers and their children.

This clonotype was obtained from a boy aged 5 to 17 in good health. This sequence joins TRBV12-3 or TRBV12-4 and TRBJ1-4; the D gene is possibly TRBD1 (6 bases). Sequencing was carried out using blood. The CDR3 DNA reads as TGTGCCAGCAGTTTAAGGCAGGGGAAGGAAAAACTGTTTTTT. Residues: CASSLRQGKEKLFF.